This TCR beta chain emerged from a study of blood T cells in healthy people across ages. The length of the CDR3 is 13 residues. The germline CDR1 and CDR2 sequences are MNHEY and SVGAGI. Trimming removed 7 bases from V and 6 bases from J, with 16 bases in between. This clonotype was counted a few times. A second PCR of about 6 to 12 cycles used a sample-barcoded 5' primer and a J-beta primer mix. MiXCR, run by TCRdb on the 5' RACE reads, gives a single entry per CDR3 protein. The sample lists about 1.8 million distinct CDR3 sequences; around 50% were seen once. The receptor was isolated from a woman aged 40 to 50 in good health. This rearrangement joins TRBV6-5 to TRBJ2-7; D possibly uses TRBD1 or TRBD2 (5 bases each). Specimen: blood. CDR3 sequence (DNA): TGTGCCAGCACCGGGACCCTTGGGGCCGAGCAGTACTTC. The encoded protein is CASTGTLGAEQYF.